The 28 T cell receptor beta chains given below trace back to one sample, sequenced in a study of cytomegalovirus exposure and HLA in healthy donors. Assay used: immunoSEQ multiplex PCR; TCRdb lists only in-frame clones, some missing. The table includes 220,000 or so clones, approximately 88% detected once. Sequenced sample: PBMCs. These receptors were obtained from a woman aged 25 to 39 in good health and CMV-seropositive.

The chain carries TRBV30 and TRBJ1-5, with TRBD1 matching over 9 bases. From germline, CDR1 is GTSNPN and CDR2 SVGIG (reference sequence). Trimming at V came to 5 bases and at J to 3 bases, leaving 2 bases not matched to a gene. There are 13 residues in the CDR3. Here the CDR3 DNA reads TGTGCCTGGGGGACAGGGTACAATCAGCCCCAGCATTTT. It translates to CAWGTGYNQPQHF.

The rearrangement joins TRBV14 to TRBJ1-1, with no clear D. V was shortened by 3 bases and J by 2 bases, with 10 bases between the two germline ends. This CDR3 is 14 amino acids long. In germline, CDR1 is SGHDN, CDR2 FVKESK. The DNA for the CDR3 is TGTGCCAGCAGCCATTACAGCGATAACACTGAAGCTTTCTTT. Its protein product is CASSHYSDNTEAFF.

In its sample, this clone was seen a few times. The chain combines TRBV6-5 with TRBJ2-2, with D possibly TRBD1 on 5 matching bases. Germline assignment: CDR1 MNHEY and CDR2 SVGAGI. The CDR3 is 14 residues long. Trimming took off 4 bases at V and 4 bases at J, with 10 bases between the two ends. The CDR3 DNA reads TGTGCCAGCAGTTTGGGGCGGAGCACCGGGGAGCTGTTTTTT. Its protein product is CASSLGRSTGELFF.

The V and J genes are TRBV27 and TRBJ2-1, with 9 bases matching TRBD1. The germline CDR1 and CDR2 sequences are MNHEY and SMNVEV (reference sequence). The V segment lost 6 bases and the J segment 1 base; nucleotides outside the gene matches: 1. This CDR3 contains 14 residues. CDR3 sequence (DNA): TGTGCCAGCAGCGGACAGGGGTCCTACAATGAGCAGTTCTTC. It translates to CASSGQGSYNEQFF.

The V call is TRBV6-5, the J call TRBJ2-1; TRBD1 matches 11 bases. Germline-derived CDR1 and CDR2 are MNHEY and SVGAGI. V trimming: 9 bases; J trimming: 4 bases; junction bases outside the gene matches: 5. The CDR3 contains 14 residues. CDR3 nucleotides: TGTGCCAGTACGGACAGGGGGCATTACAATGAGCAGTTCTTC. It is translated as CASTDRGHYNEQFF.

The chain recombines TRBV4-1 with TRBJ2-2; 7 bases align to TRBD1. From germline, CDR1 is MGHRA and CDR2 YSYEKL. The CDR3 is made up of 15 amino acids. With V trimmed by 4 bases and J by 5 bases, 7 bases remained unmatched. The CDR3 bases are TGCGCCAGCAGCCCCCGGGACAGACAAACCGGGGAGCTGTTTTTT. Translated, it gives CASSPRDRQTGELFF.

This rearrangement joins TRBV18 to TRBJ1-2; D is perhaps TRBD1 (5 bases). Germline loops: CDR1 KGHSH, CDR2 LQKENI. Trimming pared 3 bases from V and 5 bases from J, leaving 7 bases between. The CDR3 sequence is 12 residues long. This CDR3 reads CASSPGEYGYTF. The DNA for the CDR3 is TGTGCCAGCTCACCGGGGGAGTATGGCTACACCTTC.

This clone showed up many times. This rearrangement joins TRBV7-2 to TRBJ1-2; 7 bases agree with TRBD1. Germline-derived CDR1 and CDR2 are SGHTA and FQGNSA. Germline trimming cut 3 bases from V and 7 bases from J; bases unmatched to any gene: 11. The CDR3 has 15 amino acids. This CDR3 reads CASSFQNTGVLGYTF. Written as DNA, the CDR3 is TGTGCCAGCAGCTTCCAGAACACAGGGGTCCTTGGCTACACCTTC.

The chain uses TRBV14 and TRBJ2-5; TRBD2 agrees at 9 bases. Germline CDR1 SGHDN, CDR2 FVKESK. V dropped 7 bases and J dropped 4; count of bases not matched to a gene: 13. CDR3 size: 16 residues. In DNA form, the CDR3 reads TGTGCCAGCATCCCCATAATAGCGGGAGAGTCAGAGACCCAGTACTTC. It translates to CASIPIIAGESETQYF.

The V and J genes are TRBV29-1 and TRBJ1-1; D is possibly TRBD1 (5 bases). V was pared by 7 bases and J by 3 bases, with 18 bases between. Germline V CDR1 and CDR2: SQVTM, ANQGSEA. This CDR3 spans 14 amino acids. The CDR3 reads CSDTAGTPDTEAFF. The DNA for the CDR3 is TGCAGCGATACAGCCGGGACTCCGGACACTGAAGCTTTCTTT.

The chain recombines TRBV5-1 with TRBJ1-1; D might be TRBD1 (6 bases). The CDR3 has 13 amino acids. The germline V gene has CDR1 SGHRS and CDR2 YFSETQ. V was clipped by 1 base and J by 5 bases, with 9 bases between them. DNA of the CDR3: TGCGCCAGCAGCTTGACAGGGCAGACTGAAGCTTTCTTT. This codes for CASSLTGQTEAFF. The full variable domain, in which reference TRBV5-1 and TRBJ1-1 provide the parts outside the CDR3, is KAGVTQTPRYLIKTRGQQVTLSCSPISGHRSVSWYQQTPGQGLQFLFEYFSETQRNKGNFPGRFSGRQFSNSRSEMNVSTLELGDSALYLCASSLTGQTEAFFGQGTRLTVV.

This chain uses TRBV7-9 with TRBJ2-1; a possible D gene is TRBD2 (6 bases). V was trimmed by 4 bases and J by 0 bases, leaving 13 bases between them. The CDR3 is made up of 16 amino acids. The germline gives CDR1 SEHNR, CDR2 FQNEAQ (reference sequence). CDR3 bases: TGTGCCAGCAGCTACCTAGCGCAGAGCTCCTACAATGAGCAGTTCTTC. This gives the protein CASSYLAQSSYNEQFF.

The chain uses TRBV11-3 and TRBJ1-1; no clear D gene. Trimming left V 1 base short and J 1 base short, with 7 bases between. Germline assignment: CDR1 SGHNT and CDR2 YENEEA. The CDR3 runs to 14 residues. CDR3 residues: CASSLVQANTEAFF. CDR3 nucleotide sequence: TGTGCCAGCAGCTTAGTTCAAGCGAACACTGAAGCTTTCTTT. The full variable domain, with the rest looked up from reference TRBV11-3 and TRBJ1-1, is EAGVVQSPRYKIIEKKQPVAFWCNPISGHNTLYWYLQNLGQGPELLIRYENEEAVDDSQLPKDRFSAERLKGVDSTLKIQPAELGDSAVYLCASSLVQANTEAFFGQGTRLTVV.

V gene TRBV7-2 combines with J gene TRBJ1-2, with 7 bases fitting TRBD1. V lost 4 bases and J lost 3; bases outside the gene matches: 8. This CDR3 has 15 residues. Germline loops: CDR1 SGHTA, CDR2 FQGNSA. The CDR3 sequence is CASSSTGVFDYGYTF. The CDR3 DNA follows: TGTGCCAGCAGCTCAACAGGGGTGTTCGACTATGGCTACACCTTC.

The rearrangement uses TRBV6-4 and TRBJ2-1; D is perhaps TRBD2 (5 bases). The CDR3 is 16 residues long. The V and J ends lost 0 bases and 0 bases respectively, with 9 bases between them. The germline V gene encodes CDR1 MRHNA and CDR2 SNTAGT. CDR3 bases: TGTGCCAGCAGTGACTCGAGCGGAGGCTCCTACAATGAGCAGTTCTTC. The encoded protein is CASSDSSGGSYNEQFF.

This clone was seen only a few times. The J gene is TRBJ2-5, the V gene TRBV11-2, with D unresolved. The CDR3 runs to 15 residues. CDR1 and CDR2 (germline): SGHAT, FQNNGV. Trimming stripped 0 bases from V and 7 bases from J, with 15 bases between. CDR3 loop: CASSLDPDSAGTQYF. CDR3 in DNA: TGTGCCAGCAGCTTAGATCCAGATTCAGCCGGGACCCAGTACTTC.

The chain recombines TRBV5-1 with TRBJ2-5, with TRBD2 matching 7 bases. This CDR3 contains 14 residues. CDR1 is SGHRS, CDR2 YFSETQ, per germline. V was pared by 5 bases and J by 1 base, with 5 bases of the junction left unmatched. CDR3 in DNA: TGCGCCAGCAGACGTCGGGAGGCCCAAGAGACCCAGTACTTC. It translates to CASRRREAQETQYF.

V usage is TRBV6-5 and J usage is TRBJ2-5, with D unclear. The CDR3 covers 11 residues. The V gene lost 7 bases and the J gene lost 5 bases, with 8 bases spanning the gap. Per the germline V gene, CDR1 is MNHEY and CDR2 is SVGAGI. CDR3 DNA: TGTGCCAGCAAGGGTGTCGAGACCCAGTACTTC. It translates to CASKGVETQYF.

The chain uses TRBV5-6 and TRBJ2-7; no clear D. V was trimmed by 1 base and J by 2 bases, leaving 10 bases between them. The germline V gene has CDR1 SGHDT and CDR2 YYEEEE. The CDR3 loop spans 14 amino acids. The CDR3 is CASSLWRATYEQYF. As DNA, the CDR3 is TGTGCCAGCAGCTTGTGGAGAGCTACCTACGAGCAGTACTTC.

This rearrangement joins TRBV29-1 to TRBJ1-2, with D unclear. Trimming shortened V by 3 bases and J by 4 bases, and 6 bases separated the two germline ends. Germline V CDR1 and CDR2: SQVTM, ANQGSEA. CDR3 length equals 11 residues. DNA of the CDR3: TGCAGCGTTGATCCCAGCTATGGCTACACCTTC. It yields the protein CSVDPSYGYTF. Drawing the rest from reference TRBV29-1 and TRBJ1-2, the complete variable domain is SAVISQKPSRDICQRGTSLTIQCQVDSQVTMMFWYRQQPGQSLTLIATANQGSEATYESGFVIDKFPISRPNLTFSTLTVSNMSPEDSSIYLCSVDPSYGYTFGSGTRLTVV.

The CDR3 nucleotides read TGTGCCAGCAGCGCGAGCAGGGGTTCTAATGAAAAACTGTTTTTT. Translation: CASSASRGSNEKLFF. V usage is TRBV6-1 and J usage is TRBJ1-4, with D tentatively TRBD1 (6 bases). Trimming cost V 6 bases and J 3 bases, with 14 bases left between them. The CDR3 has 15 amino acids. CDR1 and CDR2 (germline): MNHNS, SASEGT.

This clone was counted a few times. The V and J genes are TRBV6-5 and TRBJ2-7; D unresolved. V lost 2 bases and J lost 0, with 5 bases in between. There are 13 residues in the CDR3. Germline-derived CDR1 and CDR2 are MNHEY and SVGAGI. CDR3 sequence: CASSYALSYEQYF. In DNA form, the CDR3 reads TGTGCCAGCAGTTACGCCCTCTCCTACGAGCAGTACTTC.

The chain links TRBV7-9 to TRBJ2-1; D unresolved. The CDR3 is 12 amino acids. Germline V gives CDR1 SEHNR, CDR2 FQNEAQ (reference sequence). Between the trimmed V and J ends, which lost 5 bases and 8 bases, there was a span of 10 bases. CDR3 residues: CASSTNIYEQFF. The CDR3 DNA reads as TGTGCCAGCAGCACAAATATCTATGAGCAGTTCTTC.

V is TRBV6-1 and J is TRBJ2-7, with 9 bases that match TRBD1. The CDR3 is made up of 14 amino acids. CDR1 MNHNS and CDR2 SASEGT come from the germline V gene. The J segment lost 5 bases and the V segment lost 7 bases, leaving 9 bases of the junction unmatched. The CDR3 reads CASNPGQGNDEQYF. In nucleotides, the CDR3 is TGTGCCAGCAACCCGGGACAGGGTAACGACGAGCAGTACTTC.

In this sample, this clone turned up a few times. This chain links TRBV27 with TRBJ1-2; D remains unclear. Trimming removed 2 bases from V and 0 bases from J, with 10 bases in between. From germline, CDR1 is MNHEY and CDR2 SMNVEV (reference sequence). This CDR3 region has 15 residues. The CDR3 DNA reads as TGTGCCAGCAGTTTAAGGAGGGATCCTAACTATGGCTACACCTTC. Translating gives CASSLRRDPNYGYTF.

This chain links TRBV15 with TRBJ1-5, with D possibly matching TRBD1 (6 bases). The CDR3 has 16 amino acids. Germline CDR1 reads LNHNV; CDR2 reads YYDKDF (reference sequence). Trimming cost V 0 bases and J 6 bases, with 15 bases left between them. The CDR3 spells CATSRDRGQGGQPQHF. In DNA, the CDR3 is TGTGCCACCAGCAGAGATCGGGGACAAGGGGGTCAGCCCCAGCATTTT.

This sequence joins TRBV27 and TRBJ2-7; 10 bases fit TRBD2. The CDR3 spans 14 residues. The junction had 1 base not matched to a gene; V was cut back by 5 bases and J by 0 bases. Germline-derived CDR1 and CDR2 are MNHEY and SMNVEV (reference sequence). The DNA of the CDR3 is TGTGCCAGCAGTAGGACTAGCGGCTCCTACGAGCAGTACTTC. This sequence encodes CASSRTSGSYEQYF.

The chain employs TRBV6-1 and TRBJ2-3; possible D gene TRBD2, 6 bases. Germline CDR1 and CDR2: MNHNS and SASEGT. V was cut by 3 bases and J by 0 bases, with 13 bases left in between. The CDR3 spans 16 residues. CDR3 nucleotides: TGTGCCAGCAGTGAGGAAAGCGGGCTAAGCACAGATACGCAGTATTTT. It is translated as CASSEESGLSTDTQYF.